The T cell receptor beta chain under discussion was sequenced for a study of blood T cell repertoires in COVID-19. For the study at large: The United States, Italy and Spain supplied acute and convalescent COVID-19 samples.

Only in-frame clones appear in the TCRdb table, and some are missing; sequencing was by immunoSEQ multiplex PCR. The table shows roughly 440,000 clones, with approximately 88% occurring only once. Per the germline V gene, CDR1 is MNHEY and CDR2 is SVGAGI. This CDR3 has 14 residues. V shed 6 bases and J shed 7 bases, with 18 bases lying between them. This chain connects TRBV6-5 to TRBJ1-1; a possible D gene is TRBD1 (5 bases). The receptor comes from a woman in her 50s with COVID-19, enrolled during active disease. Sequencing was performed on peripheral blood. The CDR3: CASRDRGGTLEAFF. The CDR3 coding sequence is TGTGCCAGCAGGGACCGGGGGGGGACGCTTGAAGCTTTCTTT.